The 8 T cell receptor beta chains reported below all come from one sample, sequenced in a study of radiotherapy plus CTLA-4 blockade in lung cancer. The method was immunoSEQ multiplex PCR; TCRdb's version includes in-frame clones alone and lacks a portion of them. The sample holds approximately 94,000 clones, around 84% seen once. Here the sequenced sample was peripheral blood, taken from a patient treated with radiotherapy plus ipilimumab. All receptors come from a human donor with non-small cell lung cancer that progressed on radiotherapy plus ipilimumab.

The chain is built from TRBV27 and TRBJ2-5; TRBD2 aligns across 7 bases. There are 16 residues in the CDR3. CDR1 is MNHEY and CDR2 is SMNVEV in the germline V gene (reference sequence). V shed 3 bases and J 2 bases; nucleotides not matched to a gene: 9. In nucleotides, the CDR3 is TGTGCCAGCAGTTTGGTGCCTGGGAGGGTTCAAGAGACCCAGTACTTC. Protein sequence: CASSLVPGRVQETQYF.

The chain recombines TRBV21-1 with TRBJ2-3; TRBD2, the table's D call, lacks a check against the DNA. TRBV21-1 is tagged as a pseudogene. CDR3 length equals 11 residues. The CDR3 region is CAGGRADTQYF. The CDR3 nucleotides read TGTGCCGGAGGACGCGCGGATACGCAGTATTTT.

This clone was picked up one time. The chain recombines TRBV27 with TRBJ2-2, with 8 bases identical to TRBD1. The CDR3 covers 14 residues. Trimming cost V 5 bases and J 7 bases; bases outside gene matches: 6. Germline V gives CDR1 MNHEY, CDR2 SMNVEV (reference sequence). The CDR3 DNA reads TGTGCCAGCAGTGCGACAGGGGCGGTCGGGGAGCTGTTTTTT. Amino acid sequence: CASSATGAVGELFF.

The J gene is TRBJ2-3, the V gene TRBV19; no definite D call. The length of the CDR3 is 18 residues. The ends were cut back, 1 base at V and 0 bases at J, with 17 bases in the middle. Germline-derived CDR1 and CDR2 are LNHDA and SQIVND (reference sequence). CDR3 in DNA: TGTGCCAGTAGTATAGCGTACGGGTCCCTTCGTAGCACAGATACGCAGTATTTT. Translating gives CASSIAYGSLRSTDTQYF.

This chain links TRBV28 with TRBJ1-2; D is possibly TRBD1 (6 bases). CDR1 MDHEN and CDR2 SYDVKM come from the germline V gene. V was cut by 5 bases and J by 4 bases, with 14 bases left in between. This CDR3 region has 14 residues. This CDR3 reads CASSPIDRTYGYTF. The DNA of the CDR3 is TGTGCCAGCAGTCCGATCGACAGGACCTATGGCTACACCTTC.

The chain carries TRBV28 and TRBJ1-5; 7 bases are a match to TRBD1. Trimming cost V 7 bases and J 4 bases; bases outside gene matches: 10. CDR1 and CDR2 from the germline V gene are MDHEN and SYDVKM. CDR3 length equals 15 residues. The DNA for the CDR3 is TGTGCCAGCACTCTAGGGGGACAGAATAATCAGCCCCAGCATTTT. Residues: CASTLGGQNNQPQHF. Looking up the rest from reference TRBV28 and TRBJ1-5 gives the full variable domain: DVKVTQSSRYLVKRTGEKVFLECVQDMDHENMFWYRQDPGLGLRLIYFSYDVKMKEKGDIPEGYSVSREKKERFSLILESASTNQTSMYLCASTLGGQNNQPQHFGDGTRLSIL.

This clone has more than one count but fewer than ten. V usage is TRBV6-5 and J usage is TRBJ2-1, with D possibly matching TRBD2 (6 bases). CDR1 MNHEY and CDR2 SVGAGI come from the germline V gene. Trimming took 3 bases from V and 0 from J, leaving 9 bases between them. The CDR3 spans 15 residues. CDR3 bases: TGTGCCAGCAGTTATGGAGGGAGCTCCTACAATGAGCAGTTCTTC. Its protein is CASSYGGSSYNEQFF.

The V gene is TRBV5-4, the J gene TRBJ1-4; 9 bases align to TRBD1. Per the germline V gene, CDR1 is SGHNT and CDR2 is YYREEE (reference sequence). Trimming cost V 4 bases and J 4 bases; bases outside gene matches: 8. CDR3 length: 16 residues. The CDR3 nucleotides read TGTGCCAGCAGCCGGTTGGGGGACAGGGTTAATGAAAAACTGTTTTTT. This translates into CASSRLGDRVNEKLFF.